This is a list of T cell receptor beta chains from one sample in a study of control samples from healthy donors and cancer patients. Repertoires were generated with immunoSEQ multiplex PCR, while TCRdb's copy carries only in-frame clones and drops some. The data contain tens of thousands of clones, less than 90% of them seen just once; the ten biggest clones take up 7.6%. The material sequenced was blood. The receptors stem from a woman aged 55-75 years in good health. CDR3s include the opening cysteine and the closing phenylalanine or tryptophan. A D gene is named only where the DNA matches it firmly. For some rows the clone size is stated as once, few or many, or as a class when expanded; others skip it.

clone_size: once; v_call: TRBV5-6; d_call: -; j_call: TRBJ2-7; cdr3_aa: CASSLAGVRYEQYF; cdr3_nt: TGTGCCAGCAGCTTGGCCGGGGTACGCTACGAGCAGTACTTC
clone_size: -; v_call: TRBV7-9; d_call: TRBD1; j_call: TRBJ1-2; cdr3_aa: CASSQTGTGYGYTF; cdr3_nt: TGTGCCAGCAGCCAAACCGGGACAGGCTATGGCTACACCTTC
clone_size: -; v_call: TRBV6-5; d_call: TRBD1; j_call: TRBJ2-3; cdr3_aa: CASRTRDRGLNTQYF; cdr3_nt: TGTGCCAGCAGGACCAGGGACAGGGGACTAAATACGCAGTATTTT
clone_size: -; v_call: TRBV6-5; d_call: -; j_call: TRBJ1-5; cdr3_aa: CASCDGLNQPQHF; cdr3_nt: TGTGCCAGTTGCGACGGACTCAATCAGCCCCAGCATTTT
clone_size: few; v_call: TRBV29-1; d_call: -; j_call: TRBJ1-2; cdr3_aa: CSVEFWGPNYGYTF; cdr3_nt: TGCAGCGTTGAATTTTGGGGACCTAACTATGGCTACACCTTC
clone_size: once; v_call: TRBV7-2; d_call: TRBD2; j_call: TRBJ2-1; cdr3_aa: CASSLVAGGSYNEQFF; cdr3_nt: TGTGCCAGCAGCTTGGTAGCGGGAGGGTCCTACAATGAGCAGTTCTTC
clone_size: -; v_call: TRBV7-9; d_call: TRBD1; j_call: TRBJ1-1; cdr3_aa: CASSWARGQEGTEAFF; cdr3_nt: TGTGCCAGCAGCTGGGCCCGGGGACAGGAGGGCACTGAAGCTTTCTTT
clone_size: -; v_call: TRBV12-2; d_call: -; j_call: TRBJ2-7; cdr3_aa: CASRFSPYEQYF; cdr3_nt: TGTGCAAGTCGCTTTTCCCCCTACGAGCAGTACTTC
clone_size: -; v_call: TRBV7-2; d_call: -; j_call: TRBJ2-1; cdr3_aa: CASRSAGTQRSNEQFF; cdr3_nt: TGTGCCAGCAGGAGCGCCGGGACCCAGAGGTCCAATGAGCAGTTCTTC
clone_size: few; v_call: TRBV4-1; d_call: TRBD2; j_call: TRBJ2-5; cdr3_aa: CASSLSLAGGQETQYF; cdr3_nt: TGCGCCAGCAGTCTTTCCTTAGCGGGGGGCCAAGAGACCCAGTACTTC
clone_size: few; v_call: TRBV16; d_call: -; j_call: TRBJ1-6; cdr3_aa: CASSQSAGAPLHF; cdr3_nt: TGTGCCAGCAGCCAATCGGCGGGGGCACCCCTCCACTTT
clone_size: -; v_call: TRBV7-3; d_call: -; j_call: TRBJ1-1; cdr3_aa: CASSSTENTEAFF; cdr3_nt: TGTGCCAGCAGCTCGACAGAGAACACTGAAGCTTTCTTT
clone_size: -; v_call: TRBV11-3; d_call: TRBD2; j_call: TRBJ2-1; cdr3_aa: CASSRLAAGGGPRKFF; cdr3_nt: TGTGCCAGCAGCCGCCTGGCGGCGGGGGGGGGTCCAAGGAAATTCTTC
clone_size: -; v_call: TRBV29-1; d_call: TRBD1; j_call: TRBJ1-2; cdr3_aa: CSVGDREKGYTF; cdr3_nt: TGCAGCGTGGGGGACAGGGAGAAGGGCTACACCTTC
clone_size: -; v_call: TRBV11-2; d_call: -; j_call: TRBJ2-1; cdr3_aa: CASTLQVGSYNEQFF; cdr3_nt: TGTGCCAGCACCCTACAGGTAGGATCCTACAATGAGCAGTTCTTC
clone_size: -; v_call: TRBV6-2/TRBV6-3; d_call: TRBD2; j_call: TRBJ2-1; cdr3_aa: CASSYRGLRGGSYNEQFF; cdr3_nt: TGTGCCAGCAGTTACCGGGGGCTCCGGGGGGGCTCCTACAATGAGCAGTTCTTC
clone_size: -; v_call: TRBV6-5; d_call: -; j_call: TRBJ1-2; cdr3_aa: CASSYGANYGYTF; cdr3_nt: TGTGCCAGCAGTTATGGGGCCAACTATGGCTACACCTTC
clone_size: -; v_call: TRBV30; d_call: TRBD1; j_call: TRBJ1-6; cdr3_aa: CAWSSRDRGFLRWNSPLHF; cdr3_nt: TGTGCCTGGAGCTCCCGGGACAGGGGTTTCTTGAGGTGGAATTCACCCCTCCACTTT
clone_size: -; v_call: TRBV7-9; d_call: TRBD2; j_call: TRBJ2-3; cdr3_aa: CASSLGADGRTDTQYF; cdr3_nt: TGTGCCAGCAGCTTAGGAGCGGACGGGAGGACAGATACGCAGTATTTT
clone_size: -; v_call: TRBV7-9; d_call: -; j_call: TRBJ2-1; cdr3_aa: CASSLYDPRDEQFF; cdr3_nt: TGTGCCAGCAGCTTATACGACCCCCGGGATGAGCAGTTCTTC
clone_size: -; v_call: TRBV19; d_call: -; j_call: TRBJ1-2; cdr3_aa: CASSYGAQYGYTF; cdr3_nt: TGTGCCAGTAGTTACGGGGCCCAGTATGGCTACACCTTC
clone_size: -; v_call: TRBV7-6; d_call: TRBD2; j_call: TRBJ2-7; cdr3_aa: CASSLAFGLAGGITVDEQYF; cdr3_nt: TGTGCCAGCAGCTTAGCCTTTGGGCTAGCGGGGGGAATTACGGTGGACGAGCAGTACTTC
clone_size: once; v_call: TRBV6-5; d_call: -; j_call: TRBJ1-4; cdr3_aa: CASSYFQGNEKLFF; cdr3_nt: TGTGCCAGCAGTTACTTCCAGGGAAATGAAAAACTGTTTTTT
clone_size: once; v_call: TRBV27; d_call: TRBD2; j_call: TRBJ2-3; cdr3_aa: CASSFWTSGGNTQYF; cdr3_nt: TGTGCCAGCAGTTTTTGGACTAGCGGGGGTAATACGCAGTATTTT
clone_size: -; v_call: TRBV18; d_call: TRBD1; j_call: TRBJ2-2; cdr3_aa: CASSPGTGNTGELFF; cdr3_nt: TGTGCCAGCTCACCAGGGACAGGGAACACCGGGGAGCTGTTTTTT
clone_size: -; v_call: TRBV2; d_call: -; j_call: TRBJ1-1; cdr3_aa: CASRDQGNTEAFF; cdr3_nt: TGTGCCAGCAGGGATCAGGGGAACACTGAAGCTTTCTTT
clone_size: -; v_call: TRBV3-1/TRBV3-2; d_call: -; j_call: TRBJ1-5; cdr3_aa: CASSQGASNQPQHF; cdr3_nt: TGTGCCAGCAGCCAGGGGGCGAGCAATCAGCCCCAGCATTTT
clone_size: -; v_call: TRBV6-6; d_call: -; j_call: TRBJ1-1; cdr3_aa: CASSTNRALKNTEAFF; cdr3_nt: TGTGCCAGCAGTACAAACAGGGCCCTCAAGAACACTGAAGCTTTCTTT
clone_size: -; v_call: TRBV7-2; d_call: TRBD1; j_call: TRBJ1-1; cdr3_aa: CASSFGTGGGLTEAFF; cdr3_nt: TGTGCCAGCAGCTTCGGGACAGGGGGGGGTCTCACTGAAGCTTTCTTT